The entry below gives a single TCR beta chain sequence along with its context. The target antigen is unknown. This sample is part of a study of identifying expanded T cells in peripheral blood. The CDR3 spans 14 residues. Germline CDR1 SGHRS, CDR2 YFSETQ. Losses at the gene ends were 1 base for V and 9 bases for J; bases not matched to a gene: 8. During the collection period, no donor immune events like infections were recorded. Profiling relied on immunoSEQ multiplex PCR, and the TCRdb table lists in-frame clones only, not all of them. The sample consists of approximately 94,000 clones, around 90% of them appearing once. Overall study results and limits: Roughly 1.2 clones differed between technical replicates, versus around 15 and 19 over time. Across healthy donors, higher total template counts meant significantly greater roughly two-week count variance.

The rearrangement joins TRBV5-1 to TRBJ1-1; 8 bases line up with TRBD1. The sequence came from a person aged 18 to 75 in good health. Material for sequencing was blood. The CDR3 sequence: CASSLNGQGRKAFF. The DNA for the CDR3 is TGCGCCAGCAGCTTGAACGGACAGGGACGAAAAGCTTTCTTT.